This is a list of T cell receptor beta chains from one sample in a study of T cell changes during pregnancy in multiple sclerosis. Profiling relied on immunoSEQ multiplex PCR, and the TCRdb table lists in-frame clones only, not all of them. The repertoire holds approximately 49,000 clones, with around 92% as singletons. Sequenced material: CD4+ T cells from peripheral blood mononuclear cells, taken in the second trimester of pregnancy. Receptors were obtained from a female donor in good health, enrolled as a control in a pregnancy study. CDR3s include the opening cysteine and the closing phenylalanine or tryptophan. Fields, in order: clone size, J gene, D gene, V gene, CDR3 DNA, CDR3 protein. A D gene is named only where the DNA matches it firmly. Clone size, where shown, is once, few, many, or a class for clones that have expanded.

clone size: NA; J gene: TRBJ2-1; D gene: TRBD1; V gene: TRBV7-6; CDR3 DNA: TGTGCCAGCAGCCCCCGAACAGGGGCCAACCCCTCCTACAATGAGCAGTTCTTC; CDR3 protein: CASSPRTGANPSYNEQFF
clone size: NA; J gene: TRBJ1-4; D gene: NA; V gene: TRBV4-3; CDR3 DNA: TGCGCCAGCAGCCAAGGAGTCAGGATTGAAAAACTGTTTTTT; CDR3 protein: CASSQGVRIEKLFF
clone size: NA; J gene: TRBJ2-2; D gene: NA; V gene: TRBV7-7; CDR3 DNA: TGTGCTAGCAGCTTACTTGGCGGGCCGAACACCGGGGAGCTGTTTTTT; CDR3 protein: CASSLLGGPNTGELFF
clone size: NA; J gene: TRBJ2-2; D gene: TRBD1; V gene: TRBV4-1; CDR3 DNA: TGCGCCAGCAGCCAAGGAGGGGGACAGGGAGGCGGGGAGCTGTTTTTT; CDR3 protein: CASSQGGGQGGGELFF
clone size: NA; J gene: TRBJ1-1; D gene: NA; V gene: TRBV19; CDR3 DNA: TGTGCCAGTAGTATAGTTTGGTACTCCCGGGACTCGAACACTGAAGCTTTCTTT; CDR3 protein: CASSIVWYSRDSNTEAFF
clone size: NA; J gene: TRBJ2-3; D gene: TRBD2; V gene: TRBV6-4; CDR3 DNA: TGTGCCAGCAGTTTGTCTAGCGGGAGCCCAGATACGCAGTATTTT; CDR3 protein: CASSLSSGSPDTQYF
clone size: NA; J gene: TRBJ2-1; D gene: NA; V gene: TRBV6-1; CDR3 DNA: TGTGCCAGCAGTGAACAGGCCAGGGTCGGGAATGAGCAGTTCTTC; CDR3 protein: CASSEQARVGNEQFF
clone size: NA; J gene: TRBJ2-1; D gene: NA; V gene: TRBV25-1; CDR3 DNA: TGTGCCAGCAGTGAATACGTTAGCGGAACCAATGAGCAGTTCTTC; CDR3 protein: CASSEYVSGTNEQFF
clone size: NA; J gene: TRBJ1-3; D gene: NA; V gene: TRBV18; CDR3 DNA: TGTGCCAGCTCACCAGACGTTGACGGGGGATCTGGAAACACCATATATTTT; CDR3 protein: CASSPDVDGGSGNTIYF
clone size: NA; J gene: TRBJ1-6; D gene: NA; V gene: TRBV16; CDR3 DNA: TGTGCCAGCAGCCAATTCGGTCCCTATAATTCACCCCTCCACTTT; CDR3 protein: CASSQFGPYNSPLHF
clone size: few; J gene: TRBJ1-1; D gene: NA; V gene: TRBV2; CDR3 DNA: TGTGCCAGCAGTGTGCAGGGCATGAACACTGAAGCTTTCTTT; CDR3 protein: CASSVQGMNTEAFF
clone size: NA; J gene: TRBJ2-7; D gene: TRBD2; V gene: TRBV6-5; CDR3 DNA: TGTGCCAGCAGTTACTCGAGCGGGAGAACCTACGAGCAGTACTTC; CDR3 protein: CASSYSSGRTYEQYF
clone size: NA; J gene: TRBJ2-7; D gene: TRBD2; V gene: TRBV6-6; CDR3 DNA: TGTGCCAGCAGTTACGGCGGGAGGAAGATATACGAGCAGTACTTC; CDR3 protein: CASSYGGRKIYEQYF
clone size: NA; J gene: TRBJ1-6; D gene: NA; V gene: TRBV25-1; CDR3 DNA: TGTGCCAGCACTCGGGGGGACGGGATCAATTCACCCCTCCACTTT; CDR3 protein: CASTRGDGINSPLHF
clone size: NA; J gene: TRBJ1-2; D gene: NA; V gene: TRBV4-2; CDR3 DNA: TGTGCCAGCAGCCAAGTCTCCCAGGATCTCGGCTACACCTTC; CDR3 protein: CASSQVSQDLGYTF
clone size: NA; J gene: TRBJ1-2; D gene: NA; V gene: TRBV6-1; CDR3 DNA: TGTGCCAGCAGTGAAATCCCGGCTAACTATGGCTACACCTTC; CDR3 protein: CASSEIPANYGYTF
clone size: NA; J gene: TRBJ2-3; D gene: TRBD2; V gene: TRBV7-9; CDR3 DNA: TGTGCCAGCAGCTTACGCGACTGGACTAGCGGCACAGATACGCAGTATTTT; CDR3 protein: CASSLRDWTSGTDTQYF
clone size: NA; J gene: TRBJ2-7; D gene: TRBD1; V gene: TRBV27; CDR3 DNA: TGTGCCAGCCGCCTTTTACCAGGGGGATTTTACGAGCAGTACTTC; CDR3 protein: CASRLLPGGFYEQYF
clone size: NA; J gene: TRBJ2-7; D gene: NA; V gene: TRBV5-4; CDR3 DNA: TGTGCCAGCAGCTTAGGCTCCTCGCGGAGAGAGCAGTACTTC; CDR3 protein: CASSLGSSRREQYF
clone size: once; J gene: TRBJ2-5; D gene: TRBD2; V gene: TRBV19; CDR3 DNA: TGTGCCAGTAGTATGGGAGCGGGGGGGCTCCGGGAGACCCAGTACTTC; CDR3 protein: CASSMGAGGLRETQYF
clone size: NA; J gene: TRBJ2-7; D gene: TRBD2; V gene: TRBV9; CDR3 DNA: TGTGCCAGCAGCGTGGGGGGGGAAGGGTACGAGCAGTACTTC; CDR3 protein: CASSVGGEGYEQYF
clone size: NA; J gene: TRBJ1-2; D gene: NA; V gene: TRBV5-1; CDR3 DNA: TGCGCCAGCAGCCCCGTGGCAGTTTATGGCTACACCTTC; CDR3 protein: CASSPVAVYGYTF
clone size: NA; J gene: TRBJ2-1; D gene: NA; V gene: TRBV5-1; CDR3 DNA: TGCGCCAGCAGCTTGGTGGCAGAAAACTACAATGAGCAGTTCTTC; CDR3 protein: CASSLVAENYNEQFF
clone size: NA; J gene: TRBJ2-7; D gene: NA; V gene: TRBV6-1; CDR3 DNA: TGTGCCAGCAGTGAACCGGAGGTGTACGAGCAGTACTTC; CDR3 protein: CASSEPEVYEQYF
clone size: NA; J gene: TRBJ2-7; D gene: NA; V gene: TRBV30; CDR3 DNA: TGTGCCTGGAGTGTATCCGGGAGCCCCTACGAGCAGTACTTC; CDR3 protein: CAWSVSGSPYEQYF
clone size: NA; J gene: TRBJ1-1; D gene: NA; V gene: TRBV7-8; CDR3 DNA: TGTGCCAGCAGCTCGCTCAGGGGGAACACTGAAGCTTTCTTT; CDR3 protein: CASSSLRGNTEAFF
clone size: NA; J gene: TRBJ1-1; D gene: NA; V gene: TRBV27; CDR3 DNA: TGTGCCAGCCAGGGGACCTACTCTGAAGCTTTCTTT; CDR3 protein: CASQGTYSEAFF
clone size: NA; J gene: TRBJ1-1; D gene: TRBD1; V gene: TRBV7-9; CDR3 DNA: TGTGCCAGCAGCTCCCGCGGACAGGGGGGTGGTGAAGCTTTCTTT; CDR3 protein: CASSSRGQGGGEAFF
clone size: NA; J gene: TRBJ2-1; D gene: TRBD2; V gene: TRBV2; CDR3 DNA: TGTGCCAGCAGTGAAACTAGCGGGGGTTACAATGAGCAGTTCTTC; CDR3 protein: CASSETSGGYNEQFF
clone size: NA; J gene: TRBJ1-4; D gene: NA; V gene: TRBV4-2; CDR3 DNA: TGTGCCAGCAGCCGTGGGGGCGTCGATGAAAAACTGTTTTTT; CDR3 protein: CASSRGGVDEKLFF
clone size: NA; J gene: TRBJ2-5; D gene: TRBD1; V gene: TRBV18; CDR3 DNA: TGTGCCAGCTCATCCTCCGGGACAGGGGGGGAGACCCAGTACTTC; CDR3 protein: CASSSSGTGGETQYF
clone size: NA; J gene: TRBJ2-1; D gene: NA; V gene: TRBV14; CDR3 DNA: TGTGCCAGCAGCCATTCCCGACAAGTCCCCTACAATGAGCAGTTCTTC; CDR3 protein: CASSHSRQVPYNEQFF
clone size: NA; J gene: TRBJ2-5; D gene: NA; V gene: TRBV5-3; CDR3 DNA: TGTGCCAGAAGCCCATGTAGCCGGGACACGAAGATACAAGAGACCCAGTACTTC; CDR3 protein: CARSPCSRDTKIQETQYF
clone size: NA; J gene: TRBJ2-7; D gene: TRBD2; V gene: TRBV4-1; CDR3 DNA: TGCGCCAGCAGCCAATTGCTAGCGGGGGGCGGGTACGAGCAGTACTTC; CDR3 protein: CASSQLLAGGGYEQYF
clone size: once; J gene: TRBJ1-3; D gene: NA; V gene: TRBV5-3; CDR3 DNA: TGTGCCAGATGTGGAGGACCCTACTCTGGAAACACCATATATTTT; CDR3 protein: CARCGGPYSGNTIYF
clone size: NA; J gene: TRBJ2-1; D gene: TRBD2; V gene: TRBV4-2; CDR3 DNA: TGTGCCAGCAGCCCTACCTTGGCGGGAGTCGGTGAGCAGTTCTTC; CDR3 protein: CASSPTLAGVGEQFF
clone size: NA; J gene: TRBJ2-5; D gene: NA; V gene: TRBV7-8; CDR3 DNA: TGTGCCAGCAGCTTACCCAGGGATCGCGGAGAGACCCAGTACTTC; CDR3 protein: CASSLPRDRGETQYF